The 26 T cell receptor beta chains below all came from one sample that was sequenced in a study of cytomegalovirus exposure and HLA in healthy donors (dated by TCRdb to about 2017). Preparation of the library involved the immunoSEQ multiplex PCR assay. The table was pulled from immuneACCESS by TCRdb, which kept in-frame rearrangements only. Such tables lose some clones; where checked, under half of the loss comes from unresolved V genes, and the rest has no known cause. The sample records some 150,000 clones, about nine tenths of which are singletons. The ten most abundant clones make up roughly 4.5% of the sample. The material sequenced was PBMCs. These receptors all come from a young man in good health and CMV-seropositive.

V gene TRBV14 combines with J gene TRBJ1-5, with TRBD1 matching over 7 bases. Germline CDR1 is SGHDN and CDR2 is FVKESK. With 2 bases clipped from V and 0 bases from J, the junction kept 13 bases outside the gene matches. This CDR3 is 19 amino acids long. The CDR3 DNA reads as TGTGCCAGCAGCCAACCTAAAAATACAGGGGTTTATAGCAATCAGCCCCAGCATTTT. Its protein is CASSQPKNTGVYSNQPQHF.

The chain recombines TRBV14 with TRBJ2-2, with 10 bases identical to TRBD1. The V and J ends lost 4 bases and 4 bases, in that order; junction bases with no gene match: 3. Germline values: CDR1 SGHDN, CDR2 FVKESK. This CDR3 spans 15 amino acids. The CDR3, as DNA: TGTGCCAGCAGCCGGGACAGGGGTAGCACCGGGGAGCTGTTTTTT. Translation gives CASSRDRGSTGELFF. Full variable domain (outside the CDR3, taken from reference TRBV14 and TRBJ2-2): EAGVTQFPSHSVIEKGQTVTLRCDPISGHDNLYWYRRVMGKEIKFLLHFVKESKQDESGMPNNRFLAERTGGTYSTLKVQPAELEDSGVYFCASSRDRGSTGELFFGEGSRLTVL.

The V call is TRBV7-8, the J call TRBJ2-1; D might be TRBD1 (6 bases). Trimming removed 3 bases at V and 8 bases at J, with 14 bases between. Germline V lookup: CDR1 SGHVS, CDR2 FQNEAQ. The CDR3 runs to 14 residues. The CDR3 nucleotides are TGTGCCAGCAGCTTGAACAGGGCGGGCTATGAGCAGTTCTTC. Residues: CASSLNRAGYEQFF.

The CDR3 sequence: CASSRDWSSGNTIYF. CDR3 DNA sequence: TGTGCCAGCAGTCGGGACTGGAGCTCTGGAAACACCATATATTTT. V gene TRBV6-1 combines with J gene TRBJ1-3; maybe TRBD1 (5 bases). CDR1 MNHNS and CDR2 SASEGT come from the germline V gene. The ends were cut back, 5 bases at V and 0 bases at J, with 11 bases in the middle. This CDR3 has 15 residues.

This clone appeared a single time. The V call is TRBV30, the J call TRBJ2-5, with TRBD1 identical over 7 bases. This CDR3 comprises 14 residues. Germline CDR1 reads GTSNPN; CDR2 reads SVGIG (reference sequence). V lost 5 bases to trimming and J lost 1 base; unmatched junction nucleotides: 7. The CDR3 DNA follows: TGTGCCTGGCAAGGGACAGCTACCCAAGAGACCCAGTACTTC. Encoded protein: CAWQGTATQETQYF.

This chain links TRBV4-1 with TRBJ1-1; possibly TRBD1 for D (6 bases). Trimming stripped 2 bases from V and 12 bases from J, with 10 bases between. Germline values: CDR1 MGHRA, CDR2 YSYEKL. The CDR3 runs to 11 residues. The CDR3 bases are TGCGCCAGCAGCCAACCAGGGGTTCCTTTCTTT. Encoded protein: CASSQPGVPFF.

The chain carries TRBV27 and TRBJ1-1, with 7 bases that match TRBD1. CDR1 is MNHEY and CDR2 is SMNVEV in the germline V gene (reference sequence). The CDR3 covers 13 residues. After removal of 2 bases from V and 12 bases from J, the junction contained 9 bases not matched to a gene. This CDR3 reads CASSLGPTGNTFF. CDR3 DNA sequence: TGTGCCAGCAGTTTAGGCCCGACAGGGAATACTTTCTTT.

The V gene is TRBV7-2, the J gene TRBJ1-1; D is unresolved. Germline CDR1 is SGHTA and CDR2 is FQGNSA. This CDR3 is built from 14 residues. V was clipped by 1 base and J by 0 bases, with 6 bases between them. CDR3 loop: CASSLVALNTEAFF. In DNA form, the CDR3 reads TGTGCCAGCAGCTTAGTCGCGTTGAACACTGAAGCTTTCTTT.

The chain employs TRBV19 and TRBJ2-2; D is possibly TRBD2 (6 bases). Trimming removed 6 bases at V and 3 bases at J, with 17 bases between. In germline, CDR1 is LNHDA, CDR2 SQIVND (reference sequence). The CDR3 is made up of 16 amino acids. The CDR3 DNA reads as TGTGCCAGTAGATCATCCGGGACTGTATACACCGGGGAGCTGTTTTTT. It yields the protein CASRSSGTVYTGELFF.

This clone was detected once. V gene TRBV4-1 combines with J gene TRBJ2-1; 12 bases align to TRBD2. Germline-derived CDR1 and CDR2 are MGHRA and YSYEKL. The CDR3 is made up of 18 amino acids. V lost 5 bases and J lost 3; bases outside the gene matches: 11. The CDR3 sequence: CASSAASGGAGGYNEQFF. The CDR3 region has the DNA TGCGCCAGCAGCGCCGCTAGCGGGGGGGCAGGGGGCTACAATGAGCAGTTCTTC.

This sequence joins TRBV2 and TRBJ1-5; 7 bases fit TRBD1. Germline V gives CDR1 SNHLY, CDR2 FYNNEI. The CDR3 runs to 15 residues. V trimming: 6 bases; J trimming: 0 bases; junction bases outside the gene matches: 5. The CDR3 protein is CASRGQTYSNQPQHF. DNA for the CDR3: TGTGCCAGCAGGGGACAGACTTATAGCAATCAGCCCCAGCATTTT.

The chain joins TRBV7-2 to TRBJ1-1; no definite D call. The CDR3 runs 14 residues. Germline V lookup: CDR1 SGHTA, CDR2 FQGNSA. V gave up 2 bases and J gave up 1 base, with 8 bases separating them. CDR3 nucleotides: TGTGCCAGCAGCTTAAATTCTTGGAACACTGAAGCTTTCTTT. This sequence encodes CASSLNSWNTEAFF.

This clone was counted a few times. The CDR3, as DNA: TGTGCCAGCAGCTTCTCAGGGAACACTGAAGCTTTCTTT. This codes for CASSFSGNTEAFF. The V and J genes are TRBV11-3 and TRBJ1-1; D gene unclear. Trimming stripped 3 bases from V and 1 base from J, with 6 bases between. In germline, CDR1 is SGHNT, CDR2 YENEEA. This CDR3 comprises 13 residues. Based on the CDR3 plus reference TRBV11-3 and TRBJ1-1, the full variable domain is EAGVVQSPRYKIIEKKQPVAFWCNPISGHNTLYWYLQNLGQGPELLIRYENEEAVDDSQLPKDRFSAERLKGVDSTLKIQPAELGDSAVYLCASSFSGNTEAFFGQGTRLTVV.

The rearrangement joins TRBV28 to TRBJ1-1; D is uncertain. This CDR3 has 14 amino acids. Germline V gene data show CDR1 as MDHEN and CDR2 as SYDVKM. V lost 2 bases and J 6 bases, leaving 13 bases between the germline ends. The CDR3 bases are TGTGCCAGCAGTTTAAGTCCGGGGTTGGCTGAAGCTTTCTTT. Amino acid sequence: CASSLSPGLAEAFF.

The rearrangement joins TRBV6-6 to TRBJ1-4; no clear D gene. V was shortened by 4 bases and J by 8 bases, with 8 bases between the two germline ends. Per germline, CDR1 MNHNY and CDR2 SVGAGI (reference sequence). The CDR3 consists of 12 residues. CDR3 in amino acids: CASSLAREKLFF. The CDR3 region has the DNA TGTGCCAGCAGTTTAGCGCGGGAAAAACTGTTTTTT.

The chain combines TRBV9 with TRBJ1-6, with 7 nucleotides matching TRBD1. CDR1 is SGDLS and CDR2 is YYNGEE in the germline V gene. The J segment lost 5 bases and the V segment lost 3 bases, leaving 5 bases of the junction unmatched. The CDR3 covers 15 residues. CDR3 nucleotides: TGTGCCAGCAGCGACCGGGACAGCAATAATTCACCCCTCCACTTT. It is translated as CASSDRDSNNSPLHF.

The chain couples TRBV19 to TRBJ1-4; D is possibly TRBD1 (6 bases). V lost 6 bases and J lost 4, with 12 bases in between. This CDR3 is built from 14 residues. Germline V gene sequence: CDR1 LNHDA, CDR2 SQIVND (reference sequence). The CDR3 sequence: CASRGWTVNEKLFF. The DNA of the CDR3 is TGTGCCAGTAGGGGATGGACAGTTAATGAAAAACTGTTTTTT.

The chain recombines TRBV19 with TRBJ2-1, with 10 bases identical to TRBD1. CDR3 length: 14 amino acids. V shed 5 bases, J shed 8 bases, and the junction held 6 bases outside the gene matches. Per the germline V gene, CDR1 is LNHDA and CDR2 is SQIVND (reference sequence). In DNA form, the CDR3 reads TGTGCCAGTAGTGGCGGGACAGGGGATTATGAGCAGTTCTTC. It specifies CASSGGTGDYEQFF.

The genes are TRBV6-1 and TRBJ1-5; D is perhaps TRBD1 (5 bases). V was shortened by 4 bases and J by 3 bases, with 16 bases between the two germline ends. This CDR3 has 16 amino acids. The germline CDR1 and CDR2 sequences are MNHNS and SASEGT. CDR3 protein: CASSGGQWSYNQPQHF. The DNA for the CDR3 is TGTGCCAGCAGTGGGGGCCAGTGGAGCTACAATCAGCCCCAGCATTTT.

This clone was recorded once. V and J are TRBV28 and TRBJ1-5, with a possible D match to TRBD1 (5 bases). The CDR3 contains 14 residues. In germline, CDR1 is MDHEN, CDR2 SYDVKM. V was shortened by 3 bases and J by 6 bases, with 12 bases between the two germline ends. This chain's CDR3 is CASSLGTLGQPQHF. In DNA form, the CDR3 reads TGTGCCAGCAGTTTGGGGACTTTGGGTCAGCCCCAGCATTTT.

This rearrangement joins TRBV28 to TRBJ1-5, with TRBD1 as a possible D gene (5 bases). V was pared by 3 bases and J by 3 bases, with 9 bases between. The CDR3 length is 14 residues. Germline CDR1 MDHEN, CDR2 SYDVKM. The CDR3 is CASSFRGDNQPQHF. The DNA for the CDR3 is TGTGCCAGCAGTTTTCGGGGGGACAATCAGCCCCAGCATTTT.

The genes are TRBV11-2 and TRBJ2-3; D remains unclear. V was shortened by 0 bases and J by 4 bases, with 5 bases between the two germline ends. Germline CDR1 reads SGHAT; CDR2 reads FQNNGV. This CDR3 comprises 13 residues. In DNA, the CDR3 is TGTGCCAGCAGCTTAGATACTGCAGATACGCAGTATTTT. It specifies CASSLDTADTQYF.

The genes are TRBV6-4 and TRBJ2-1, with 9 bases identical to TRBD2. The CDR3 has 15 residues. J lost 4 bases, V lost 7 bases, and 8 bases had no gene match. Germline V gene sequence: CDR1 MRHNA, CDR2 SNTAGT. The DNA of the CDR3 is TGTGCCAGCACTCCTCTAGCGGGGACTTACAATGAGCAGTTCTTC. The encoded protein is CASTPLAGTYNEQFF.

V is TRBV5-1 and J is TRBJ2-7, with a possible D match to TRBD1 (5 bases). Per the germline V gene, CDR1 is SGHRS and CDR2 is YFSETQ. CDR3 length: 12 residues. Trimming took 7 bases from V and 0 from J, leaving 8 bases between them. The CDR3 region is CASGASSYEQYF. DNA for the CDR3: TGCGCCAGCGGGGCTAGCTCCTACGAGCAGTACTTC.

The chain couples TRBV5-1 to TRBJ1-2; 7 bases match TRBD1. In germline, CDR1 is SGHRS, CDR2 YFSETQ. J was trimmed by 2 bases and V by 4 bases; bases with no gene match: 8. This CDR3 has 15 amino acids. The CDR3 loop reads CASSAGQALNYGYTF. The CDR3 region has the DNA TGCGCCAGCAGCGCCGGACAGGCCTTAAACTATGGCTACACCTTC.

The rearrangement uses TRBV21-1 and TRBJ1-2; TRBD1, the table's D call, was not compared with the DNA. TRBV21-1 corresponds to a pseudogene. The CDR3 runs 17 residues. The CDR3 bases are TGTGCCAGCAGCAAAGAAGGGGGCCTAGACAGGGTCCTAGGCTACACCTTC. Protein product: CASSKEGGLDRVLGYTF.